The 5 T cell receptor beta chains reported below all come from one sample, sequenced in a study of liver allograft versus peripheral blood T cells. Looking at the study overall: Blood and transplanted-liver T cell receptor repertoires from recipients were compared.

One entry per CDR3 protein results from TCRdb running MiXCR on the reads. The sample includes about 9,000 distinct CDR3 sequences, approximately 15% of them seen just once. The receptor source for this set is a human patient who had a liver transplant. The graft donor may have given rise to some T cells.

In its sample, this clonotype was seen a few times. The rearrangement joins TRBV20-1 to TRBJ2-1, with 10 nucleotides matching TRBD2. The CDR3 extends over 18 amino acids. The V gene's germline CDR1 is DFQATT and CDR2 SNEGSKA (reference sequence). Trimming cost V 0 bases and J 6 bases; bases outside gene matches: 14. CDR3 sequence: CSARDPSGGTSAFNEQFF. CDR3 in DNA: TGCAGTGCTAGAGATCCCAGCGGAGGGACTAGCGCCTTCAATGAGCAGTTCTTC.

V is TRBV12-3 or TRBV12-4 and J is TRBJ2-7; TRBD1 matches 7 bases. The ends lost 6 bases at V and 0 bases at J; junction bases unmatched: 2. The CDR3 spans 13 residues. The CDR3 loop is CASRGQLSYEQYF. The CDR3, as DNA: TGTGCCAGCAGGGGACAGCTCTCCTACGAGCAGTACTTC.

Only a few counts were recorded for this clonotype. The J gene is TRBJ2-3, the V gene TRBV20-1; 9 nucleotides match TRBD1. The CDR3 is made up of 15 amino acids. Per the germline V gene, CDR1 is DFQATT and CDR2 is SNEGSKA (reference sequence). J was trimmed by 2 bases and V by 6 bases; bases with no gene match: 9. Here the CDR3 reads CSAVDRGAHTDTQYF. The CDR3 bases are TGCAGTGCGGTTGACAGGGGGGCGCACACAGATACGCAGTATTTT.

This clonotype is medium-sized in the sample. The V and J genes are TRBV7-2 and TRBJ2-1, with a tentative D call TRBD2 (5 bases). V lost 5 bases and J 4 bases, leaving 15 bases between the germline ends. The CDR3 consists of 15 residues. Germline CDR1 SGHTA, CDR2 FQGNSA. CDR3 coding DNA: TGTGCCAGCAGCATAGTGTTTCGGACTTACAATGAGCAGTTCTTC. The encoded protein is CASSIVFRTYNEQFF.

The rearrangement joins TRBV12-3 or TRBV12-4 to TRBJ2-1, with 8 nucleotides matching TRBD2. The CDR3 is 14 amino acids. Trimming took 5 bases from V and 5 from J; bases not matched to a gene: 5. In DNA form, the CDR3 reads TGTGCCAGCAGTATTAGCGGGAACCACAATGAGCAGTTCTTC. It codes for CASSISGNHNEQFF.